This T cell receptor (beta chain) was found in a study of blood T cell repertoires in COVID-19. Study context: Material from acute and convalescent COVID-19 was sourced from the United States, Italy and Spain.

In the original workflow: It was from reference gene primer amplification that nucleated cell counts were estimated. Profiling relied on immunoSEQ multiplex PCR, and the TCRdb table lists in-frame clones only, not all of them. Clonal size and the V and J genes are those of that table, whereas D and trimming came from the DNA. The repertoire includes some 70,000 clones, 75% to 90% of them detected once, and 0.55% to 0.75% sits in the top ten. V lost 6 bases and J lost 0, with 8 bases in between. CDR3 length equals 14 residues. CDR1 is KGHSH, CDR2 LQKENI, per germline. V and J are TRBV18 and TRBJ2-2; no clear D. Sequenced: peripheral blood. The clonotype comes from a man in his 60s with acute or convalescent COVID-19. CDR3 DNA: TGTGCCAGCTCTCAGGCGACGAACACCGGGGAGCTGTTTTTT. This gives the protein CASSQATNTGELFF. Combining the CDR3 with reference TRBV18 and TRBJ2-2 gives the whole variable domain NAGVMQNPRHLVRRRGQEARLRCSPMKGHSHVYWYRQLPEEGLKFMVYLQKENIIDESGMPKERFSAEFPKEGPSILRIQQVVRGDSAAYFCASSQATNTGELFFGEGSRLTVL.